This T cell receptor (beta chain) was captured by sequencing in a study of T cell responses to AZD1222 COVID-19 vaccine. The overall study: Whether given at about 4 or about 12 weeks, second doses were pooled.

Assay used: immunoSEQ multiplex PCR; TCRdb lists only in-frame clones, some missing. The sample includes fewer than 120,000 clones, about four fifths seen only once; the top ten take about 4.5%. Findings of the study overall: Dominant at 160-218 and 743-854, vaccine-associated CD4 TCRs also spanned spike. Epitopes outside B.1.351 and B.1.1.7 mutated regions reportedly drew nearly half of spike TCRs. At study baseline, merely about 6 AZD1222 recipients were seropositive.

This CDR3 comprises 16 residues. Germline trimming cut 5 bases from V and 4 bases from J; bases unmatched to any gene: 9. Germline V gives CDR1 SGHTA, CDR2 FQGTGA. On this clone: Antigen specificity is unknown.

The receptor comes from an adult in good health. Specimen: peripheral blood, collected on day 0 of AZD1222 vaccination. V is TRBV7-3 and J is TRBJ2-2, with 8 bases fitting TRBD1. The CDR3 nucleotides read TGTGCCAGCAGCATACAAGGGACAGGATCCACCGGGGAGCTGTTTTTT. Encoded protein: CASSIQGTGSTGELFF. Full variable domain (missing parts from reference TRBV7-3 and TRBJ2-2): GAGVSQTPSNKVTEKGKYVELRCDPISGHTALYWYRQSLGQGPEFLIYFQGTGAADDSGLPNDRFFAVRPEGSVSTLKIQRTERGDSAVYLCASSIQGTGSTGELFFGEGSRLTVL.